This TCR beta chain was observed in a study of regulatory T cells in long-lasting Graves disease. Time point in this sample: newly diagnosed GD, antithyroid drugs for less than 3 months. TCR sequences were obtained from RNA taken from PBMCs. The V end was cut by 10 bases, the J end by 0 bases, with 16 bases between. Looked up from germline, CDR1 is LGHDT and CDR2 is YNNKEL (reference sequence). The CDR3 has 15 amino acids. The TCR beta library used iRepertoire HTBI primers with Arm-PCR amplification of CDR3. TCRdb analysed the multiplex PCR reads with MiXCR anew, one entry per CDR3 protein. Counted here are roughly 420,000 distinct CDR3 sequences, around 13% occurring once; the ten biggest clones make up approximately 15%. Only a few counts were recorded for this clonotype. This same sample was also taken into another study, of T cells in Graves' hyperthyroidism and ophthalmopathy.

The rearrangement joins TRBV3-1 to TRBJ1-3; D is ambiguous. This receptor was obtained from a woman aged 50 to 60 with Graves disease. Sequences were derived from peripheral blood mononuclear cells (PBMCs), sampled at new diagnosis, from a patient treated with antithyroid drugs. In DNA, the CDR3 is TGTGCCACCCGCCCGGCGGGGTACTCTGGAAACACCATATATTTT. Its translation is CATRPAGYSGNTIYF.